A selection of T cell receptor beta chains follows, all from one sample in a study of regulatory T cells in long-lasting Graves disease. Each CDR3 protein is one row after TCRdb ran MiXCR on the multiplex PCR reads. The sample shows 680,000 or so distinct CDR3 sequences, around 17% of them seen only once. Another study also made use of these data, one on T cells in Graves' hyperthyroidism and ophthalmopathy.

Sequencing used peripheral blood mononuclear cells (PBMCs), obtained at new diagnosis, from a patient treated with antithyroid drugs. Source of these receptors: a young woman with Graves disease. Each CDR3 is given with its conserved first and last residue. Each record gives: CDR3 DNA, CDR3 protein, clone size, D gene, V gene, J gene. A D gene is named only where the DNA matches it firmly. Size tells how often a clone was seen (once, few, many) or the class of an expanded clone, and some rows leave it out.

CDR3nt: TGTGCCAGTAGGCCTACAGGGCACCAAGAGACCCAGTACTTC; CDR3aa: CASRPTGHQETQYF; abundance: few; d_gene: .; v_gene: TRBV19; j_gene: TRBJ2-5
CDR3nt: TGCGCCAGCAGCCCGATAGCGGGGCCTAATGAGCAGTTCTTC; CDR3aa: CASSPIAGPNEQFF; abundance: many; d_gene: TRBD2; v_gene: TRBV5-1; j_gene: TRBJ2-1
CDR3nt: TGTGCCAGCACCCAGACATACGAGCAGTACTTC; CDR3aa: CASTQTYEQYF; abundance: .; d_gene: .; v_gene: TRBV28; j_gene: TRBJ2-7
CDR3nt: TGTGCCAGTAGTACCGGGCGCAACACCGGGGAGCTGTTTTTT; CDR3aa: CASSTGRNTGELFF; abundance: few; d_gene: .; v_gene: TRBV19; j_gene: TRBJ2-2
CDR3nt: TGTGCCAGCAGCTTAACCATTCGCTCTGGAAACACCATATATTTT; CDR3aa: CASSLTIRSGNTIYF; abundance: many; d_gene: .; v_gene: TRBV11-2; j_gene: TRBJ1-3
CDR3nt: TGTGCCAGCAGCTTGGACCCTCGAGTGTCCGGGGAGCTGTTTTTT; CDR3aa: CASSLDPRVSGELFF; abundance: few; d_gene: .; v_gene: TRBV11-1; j_gene: TRBJ2-2
CDR3nt: TGCAGTGCTAATCCGGGGGTTCGGGGGGAGCAGTTCTTC; CDR3aa: CSANPGVRGEQFF; abundance: few; d_gene: .; v_gene: TRBV20-1; j_gene: TRBJ2-1
CDR3nt: TGCGCCAGCAGCCAGGATAACAATGAGCAGTTCTTC; CDR3aa: CASSQDNNEQFF; abundance: once; d_gene: .; v_gene: TRBV5-1; j_gene: TRBJ2-1
CDR3nt: TGTGCCAGCTCTTCGGGGGTCGGAGGCTACACCTTC; CDR3aa: CASSSGVGGYTF; abundance: many; d_gene: .; v_gene: TRBV2; j_gene: TRBJ1-2
CDR3nt: TGCAGTGCTACAAGACAGGATTTCTATGGCTACACCTTC; CDR3aa: CSATRQDFYGYTF; abundance: many; d_gene: .; v_gene: TRBV20-1; j_gene: TRBJ1-2
CDR3nt: TGTGCCAGCAGCTCCGCAGGGGCAGGATATGGCTACACCTTC; CDR3aa: CASSSAGAGYGYTF; abundance: many; d_gene: .; v_gene: TRBV7-9; j_gene: TRBJ1-2
CDR3nt: TGTGCCAGCAGCTTTTCGACCTCGTTCCCCTACGAGCAGTACTTC; CDR3aa: CASSFSTSFPYEQYF; abundance: .; d_gene: .; v_gene: TRBV5-4; j_gene: TRBJ2-7
CDR3nt: TGTGCCAGCAGCTACGGGACTAGCGGCTTGCAGTTCTTC; CDR3aa: CASSYGTSGLQFF; abundance: many; d_gene: TRBD2; v_gene: TRBV11-1; j_gene: TRBJ2-1
CDR3nt: TGTGCCAGCAGTGAACCGTTTAGCGGGAGGGCCAGGGGGAATGAGCAGTTCTTC; CDR3aa: CASSEPFSGRARGNEQFF; abundance: many; d_gene: TRBD2; v_gene: TRBV2; j_gene: TRBJ2-1
CDR3nt: TGTGCCAGCTGCGAGGGTCTTTTGTACGAGCAGTACTTC; CDR3aa: CASCEGLLYEQYF; abundance: many; d_gene: .; v_gene: TRBV6-1; j_gene: TRBJ2-7
CDR3nt: TGCAGCGCGACAGGGGGCAGGGAGACCCAGTACTTC; CDR3aa: CSATGGRETQYF; abundance: many; d_gene: TRBD1; v_gene: TRBV29-1; j_gene: TRBJ2-5
CDR3nt: TGTGCCAGCTTCAGGAGTCTGGAGGGCTACACCTTC; CDR3aa: CASFRSLEGYTF; abundance: many; d_gene: .; v_gene: TRBV2; j_gene: TRBJ1-2
CDR3nt: TGTGCCAGCAGTGTCAGGGGGTCGGCGTGGGGCAATCAGCCCCAGCATTTT; CDR3aa: CASSVRGSAWGNQPQHF; abundance: .; d_gene: TRBD1; v_gene: TRBV2; j_gene: TRBJ1-5
CDR3nt: TGTGCCAGCAGACCGACAGGGGGCGTCTATGGCTACACCTTC; CDR3aa: CASRPTGGVYGYTF; abundance: many; d_gene: TRBD1; v_gene: TRBV3-1; j_gene: TRBJ1-2
CDR3nt: TGTGCCAGCAGTTTTAGGATCGGGGAGCTGTTTTTT; CDR3aa: CASSFRIGELFF; abundance: many; d_gene: .; v_gene: TRBV27; j_gene: TRBJ2-2
CDR3nt: TGTGCCTGGAGTGTACTAAGAGCGGGAGGATACGAGCAGTACTTC; CDR3aa: CAWSVLRAGGYEQYF; abundance: few; d_gene: TRBD2; v_gene: TRBV30; j_gene: TRBJ2-7
CDR3nt: TGTGCCAGCAGCCTCCAGCCTACAGGGGTAGGCGGGGAGCTGTTTTTT; CDR3aa: CASSLQPTGVGGELFF; abundance: once; d_gene: TRBD1; v_gene: TRBV7-3; j_gene: TRBJ2-2
CDR3nt: TGTGCCAGCTCACCCCGGACTAGCGTCTACAATGAGCAGTTCTTC; CDR3aa: CASSPRTSVYNEQFF; abundance: .; d_gene: TRBD2; v_gene: TRBV18; j_gene: TRBJ2-1
CDR3nt: TGTGCCAGCAGCCTATACGCGGGAGGGCCAAGAGATACGCAGTATTTT; CDR3aa: CASSLYAGGPRDTQYF; abundance: many; d_gene: TRBD2; v_gene: TRBV27; j_gene: TRBJ2-3
CDR3nt: TGTGCCAGCAGTTCCAGGGGGCACGGGGGAAACACCATATATTTT; CDR3aa: CASSSRGHGGNTIYF; abundance: many; d_gene: TRBD1; v_gene: TRBV28; j_gene: TRBJ1-3
CDR3nt: TGTGCCAGCAGTACACCCCGGGGGGCGGGCGACAATGAGCAGTTCTTC; CDR3aa: CASSTPRGAGDNEQFF; abundance: many; d_gene: .; v_gene: TRBV28; j_gene: TRBJ2-1
CDR3nt: TGCAGTGCTAGGGTGGCGGGAGAGGGGGAGACCCAGTACTTC; CDR3aa: CSARVAGEGETQYF; abundance: many; d_gene: TRBD2; v_gene: TRBV20-1; j_gene: TRBJ2-5
CDR3nt: TGTGCCAGCAGCCATAACCCCGGAGCGGGAGTCAGGAAGACCCAGTACTTC; CDR3aa: CASSHNPGAGVRKTQYF; abundance: .; d_gene: TRBD2; v_gene: TRBV14; j_gene: TRBJ2-5
CDR3nt: TGTGCCAGTAGTAAACTTGCTAGCGGGAGTACGGATGAGCAGTTCTTC; CDR3aa: CASSKLASGSTDEQFF; abundance: once; d_gene: TRBD2; v_gene: TRBV19; j_gene: TRBJ2-1
CDR3nt: TGTGCCAGCAGGCCAACTAGCTACCAAGAGACCCAGTACTTC; CDR3aa: CASRPTSYQETQYF; abundance: .; d_gene: .; v_gene: TRBV3-1; j_gene: TRBJ2-5
CDR3nt: TGTGCCAGCAGCTCGGGACTAGTCTCGGCCTACGAGCAGTACTTC; CDR3aa: CASSSGLVSAYEQYF; abundance: .; d_gene: TRBD2; v_gene: TRBV7-9; j_gene: TRBJ2-7
CDR3nt: TGTGCCAGCACAATAGGGTGGGGCTACGAGCAGTACTTC; CDR3aa: CASTIGWGYEQYF; abundance: many; d_gene: .; v_gene: TRBV12-3/TRBV12-4; j_gene: TRBJ2-7
CDR3nt: TGTGCCAGTAGTATCCCCTCGCAGGGGTATCAGCCCCAGCATTTT; CDR3aa: CASSIPSQGYQPQHF; abundance: .; d_gene: .; v_gene: TRBV19; j_gene: TRBJ1-5
CDR3nt: TGCAGTGCTGAACTACAGGGGACCTACGAGCAGTACTTC; CDR3aa: CSAELQGTYEQYF; abundance: .; d_gene: TRBD1; v_gene: TRBV20-1; j_gene: TRBJ2-7
CDR3nt: TGTGCCAGCAGTTTATGGTCCCAGGGCCAAGAGACCCAGTACTTC; CDR3aa: CASSLWSQGQETQYF; abundance: many; d_gene: .; v_gene: TRBV28; j_gene: TRBJ2-5
CDR3nt: TGCGCCAGCAGCTCCGGGAAGGAGGGTGAAAAACTGTTTTTT; CDR3aa: CASSSGKEGEKLFF; abundance: .; d_gene: .; v_gene: TRBV5-1; j_gene: TRBJ1-4
CDR3nt: TGTGCCAGCAGCCCAGCGGGATTGACCAACGAGCAGTACTTC; CDR3aa: CASSPAGLTNEQYF; abundance: many; d_gene: TRBD2; v_gene: TRBV3-1; j_gene: TRBJ2-7
CDR3nt: TGTGCCAGCAGCGTCTCATACAGGGGTTATGGCTACACCTTC; CDR3aa: CASSVSYRGYGYTF; abundance: few; d_gene: TRBD1; v_gene: TRBV5-5; j_gene: TRBJ1-2
CDR3nt: TGTGCCACAGGAGTGGGGGTTAGCAATGAAAAACTGTTTTTT; CDR3aa: CATGVGVSNEKLFF; abundance: .; d_gene: .; v_gene: TRBV27; j_gene: TRBJ1-4
CDR3nt: TGCGCCGGCAGCGGGATACAGGCTGAAGCTTTCTTT; CDR3aa: CAGSGIQAEAFF; abundance: .; d_gene: .; v_gene: TRBV5-1; j_gene: TRBJ1-1
CDR3nt: TGTGCCAGCAAAACTCAGGGTTTGAACACTGAAGCTTTCTTT; CDR3aa: CASKTQGLNTEAFF; abundance: few; d_gene: .; v_gene: TRBV19; j_gene: TRBJ1-1
CDR3nt: TGTGCCAGCAGCCAATACTTACTAGCGGGAGATCTTGAGCAGTTCTTC; CDR3aa: CASSQYLLAGDLEQFF; abundance: .; d_gene: TRBD2; v_gene: TRBV27; j_gene: TRBJ2-1